This is a list of T cell receptor beta chains from one sample in a study of T-cell memory formation after mild COVID-19. TCRdb called the 5' RACE reads again in MiXCR, with one record for every CDR3 protein. The profile covers about 350,000 distinct CDR3 sequences, with 28% appearing a single time and approximately 13% taken by the ten largest. Input material: PBMCs or a T cell subset sorted from them (not recorded which). Receptors were obtained from an adult woman who had mild COVID-19 (a few samples of this study predate the infection). Cell type and time point are not known. The CDR3 runs from the conserved cysteine through the conserved F or W. D genes are given only for firm matches. For some rows the clone size is stated as once, few or many, or as a class when expanded; others skip it.

TRBV9	.	TRBJ2-1	.	TGTGCCAGCGAGGGTCCGGGGAATGAGCAGTTCTTC	CASEGPGNEQFF
TRBV12-3/TRBV12-4	few	TRBJ2-5	TRBD1	TGTGCCAGCATCGGGACAGGAGAAGAGACCCAGTACTTC	CASIGTGEETQYF
TRBV5-1	many	TRBJ2-1	.	TGCGCCAGCAGCTTGGGCGGAGTTTCCTACAATGAGCAGTTCTTC	CASSLGGVSYNEQFF
TRBV4-2	few	TRBJ2-1	.	TGTGCCAGCAGCCAAGAGCCCCTAACTAGCCACTCCTACAATGAGCAGTTCTTC	CASSQEPLTSHSYNEQFF
TRBV7-9	.	TRBJ2-5	.	TGTGCCAGCACCTTAGAGTCTGGTCAGGGGAGAGAGACCCAGTACTTC	CASTLESGQGRETQYF
TRBV24-1	.	TRBJ2-1	TRBD2	TGTGCCACCAGTGACCCTGGACTAGCGGGAGGGCAGTTCTTC	CATSDPGLAGGQFF
TRBV7-9	.	TRBJ2-5	.	TGTGCCAGCAGCCCTCTCAGGGGGGGGCGTTTGGAGACCCAGTACTTC	CASSPLRGGRLETQYF
TRBV11-2	few	TRBJ2-1	TRBD2	TGTGCCAGCAGCCCAATCAGGCGGCGGGGGGGCCCCTATGAGCAGTTCTTC	CASSPIRRRGGPYEQFF
TRBV18	.	TRBJ1-2	.	TGTGCCAGCTCACCGTACCCACAGGGATTGAACTATGGCTACACCTTC	CASSPYPQGLNYGYTF
TRBV5-1	.	TRBJ2-2	TRBD2	TGCGCCAGCAGCTTCAGCGGGGGGCTGAACACCGGGGAGCTGTTTTTT	CASSFSGGLNTGELFF
TRBV20-1	.	TRBJ2-7	TRBD2	TGCAGTGCCCCGACTAGCGGGAGCTCCTACGAGCAGTACTTC	CSAPTSGSSYEQYF
TRBV2	.	TRBJ1-2	.	TGTGCCAGCAGTGAATACGGGGGGGCAGGGCAATATGGCTACACCTTC	CASSEYGGAGQYGYTF
TRBV18	.	TRBJ2-1	.	TGTGCCAGCTCACCACGTGAGGGGAGGTCCTACAATGAGCAGTTCTTC	CASSPREGRSYNEQFF
TRBV6-1	.	TRBJ1-2	.	TGTGCCAGCAGTGAAAGGTTGTTAGGGCCCTCGGAGAGCTACACCTTC	CASSERLLGPSESYTF
TRBV7-2	medium-sized	TRBJ2-1	.	TGTGCCAGCAGCTTAGTTGGCGGAAACGACAATGAGCAGTTCTTC	CASSLVGGNDNEQFF
TRBV6-5	few	TRBJ2-3	.	TGTGCCAGTGGGGGGGCCCAAGATACGCAGTATTTT	CASGGAQDTQYF
TRBV24-1	few	TRBJ2-2	TRBD2	TGTGCCACCAGTCACCGGGGACTAAGGGCGGGGGAGCTGTTTTTT	CATSHRGLRAGELFF
TRBV29-1	.	TRBJ1-1	.	TGCAGCGTTGTACGGGAGAACACTGAAGCTTTCTTT	CSVVRENTEAFF
TRBV15	.	TRBJ2-2	.	TGTGCCACCAGCAGAGATAGTAGGTCCACCGGGGAGCTGTTTTTT	CATSRDSRSTGELFF